This T cell receptor beta chain was found in a study of identical twins. TCRdb processed the 5' RACE reads anew with MiXCR; each CDR3 protein has one entry. The data show approximately 260,000 distinct CDR3 sequences, about 8% seen once. This clonotype has ten or more counts. The J segment lost 4 bases and the V segment lost 10 bases, leaving 14 bases of the junction unmatched. The CDR3 extends over 16 amino acids. Germline CDR1 MNHEY, CDR2 SMNVEV (reference sequence). The sample was also linked to a second study, of yellow fever vaccine responses in identical twins.

The chain uses TRBV27 and TRBJ2-1; TRBD2 aligns across 9 bases. The clonotype originates from a young woman in good health. Input material: CD8+ T cells sorted from blood. CDR3 protein: CATAFSGGPLYNEQFF. Here the CDR3 DNA reads TGTGCCACTGCGTTTAGCGGGGGACCACTTTACAATGAGCAGTTCTTC.